Each of the 17 T cell receptor beta chains below was sequenced from the same sample in a study of vaccination effects on CD4 cells after COVID-19. After less than 11 days in culture, the CD4+ T cells were isolated. As their vaccination, participants received two doses of either BNT162b2 or mRNA-1273. Data came from immunoSEQ multiplex PCR; TCRdb stores just in-frame clones and leaves some out. The sample has about 45,000 clones; approximately 70% are singletons. Their cognate antigens are unknown. Sample: CD4+ T cells from PBMCs cultured without peptide, taken after COVID-19 vaccination. The receptors shown here come from a human donor who received a COVID-19 vaccine.

This clone was recorded only once. J is TRBJ2-3 and V is TRBV27; D could derive from TRBD1 or TRBD2 (5 bases each). Germline CDR1 is MNHEY and CDR2 is SMNVEV (reference sequence). The ends were cut back, 4 bases at V and 2 bases at J, with 13 bases in the middle. The CDR3 sequence is 15 residues long. CDR3 DNA sequence: TGTGCCAGCAGTTCAGCCGGGGCAGACACAGATACGCAGTATTTT. This sequence encodes CASSSAGADTDTQYF.

This clone is medium-sized (0.01 to 0.1%) in the sample. The chain employs TRBV27 and TRBJ2-1; D remains ambiguous. V lost 8 bases, J lost 7 bases, and 12 bases lay in between. CDR1 and CDR2 from the germline V gene are MNHEY and SMNVEV (reference sequence). The length of the CDR3 is 12 residues. The CDR3 here is CASSRRRNEQFF. CDR3 in DNA: TGTGCCAGCTCGCGGCGTCGAAATGAGCAGTTCTTC.

J is TRBJ1-5 and V is TRBV6-1; 7 positions agree with TRBD1. Germline trimming cut 11 bases from V and 5 bases from J; bases unmatched to any gene: 9. The length of the CDR3 is 13 residues. Germline V gives CDR1 MNHNS, CDR2 SASEGT. In DNA form, the CDR3 reads TGTGCCTATGGCGCAGGGGGTTATCAGCCCCAGCATTTT. Residues: CAYGAGGYQPQHF.

Written as DNA, the CDR3 is TGTGCCAGCAGCCAGTACCGACTAGCGGGTGAATATGAGCAGTTCTTC. Translating gives CASSQYRLAGEYEQFF. This chain links TRBV7-8 with TRBJ2-1; 10 nucleotides agree with TRBD2. The J segment lost 8 bases and the V segment lost 5 bases, leaving 12 bases of the junction unmatched. The CDR3 runs to 16 residues. CDR1 is SGHVS and CDR2 is FQNEAQ in the germline V gene.

The chain joins TRBV6-5 to TRBJ1-1, with 8 bases fitting TRBD1. Trimming cost V 6 bases and J 2 bases; bases outside gene matches: 8. In germline, CDR1 is MNHEY, CDR2 SVGAGI. This CDR3 is 15 amino acids long. This CDR3 is CASRSYRGGNTEAFF. In DNA form, the CDR3 reads TGTGCCAGCAGGAGCTACAGGGGGGGAAACACTGAAGCTTTCTTT.

This sequence joins TRBV19 and TRBJ1-1; TRBD1 matches at 7 bases. Germline V CDR1 and CDR2: LNHDA, SQIVND (reference sequence). V lost 4 bases, J lost 1 base, and 9 bases stayed unmatched. This CDR3 is built from 16 residues. CDR3 DNA sequence: TGTGCCAGTAGTACTGCTATGGCAGGGGGGAACACTGAAGCTTTCTTT. Translating it yields CASSTAMAGGNTEAFF.

This clone was counted a few times. V and J are TRBV7-2 and TRBJ2-1, with 8 bases aligning to TRBD2. The CDR3 extends over 16 amino acids. Germline lookup yields CDR1 SGHTA and CDR2 FQGNSA. V dropped 6 bases and J dropped 3; count of bases not matched to a gene: 10. CDR3 DNA: TGTGCCAGCAGTCCCTATAGCGGGACGTACTACAATGAGCAGTTCTTC. It translates to CASSPYSGTYYNEQFF.

In this sample, this clone turned up a few times. The V call is TRBV14, the J call TRBJ2-5; D unresolved. There are 15 residues in the CDR3. Per germline, CDR1 SGHDN and CDR2 FVKESK. Trimming removed 1 base at V and 6 bases at J, with 15 bases between. The CDR3 bases are TGTGCCAGCAGCCAAGGGTTCTTTCCGATAAAGACCCAGTACTTC. Amino acids: CASSQGFFPIKTQYF. The entire variable domain, with the rest obtained from reference TRBV14 and TRBJ2-5, is as follows: EAGVTQFPSHSVIEKGQTVTLRCDPISGHDNLYWYRRVMGKEIKFLLHFVKESKQDESGMPNNRFLAERTGGTYSTLKVQPAELEDSGVYFCASSQGFFPIKTQYFGPGTRLLVL.

This clone was detected only a few times. The chain couples TRBV7-6 to TRBJ1-5; 8 bases agree with TRBD1. The V segment lost 2 bases and the J segment 0 bases; nucleotides outside the gene matches: 12. Per the germline V gene, CDR1 is SGHVS and CDR2 is FNYEAQ. The CDR3 has 19 residues. CDR3 residues: CASSLPTDRGEDSNQPQHF. As DNA, the CDR3 is TGTGCCAGCAGCTTACCTACCGACAGGGGCGAAGATAGCAATCAGCCCCAGCATTTT. The full variable domain, completed using reference TRBV7-6 and TRBJ1-5, is GAGVSQSPRYKVTKRGQDVALRCDPISGHVSLYWYRQALGQGPEFLTYFNYEAQQDKSGLPNDRFSAERPEGSISTLTIQRTEQRDSAMYRCASSLPTDRGEDSNQPQHFGDGTRLSIL.

V is TRBV10-3 and J is TRBJ2-7; 11 nucleotides align to TRBD1. The V gene's germline CDR1 is ENHRY and CDR2 SYGVKD. V was clipped by 3 bases and J by 3 bases; unmatched bases: 4. CDR3 size: 15 residues. The CDR3 DNA reads TGTGCCATCAGTGAAGGACAGGGGGCGATCTACGAGCAGTACTTC. Its translation is CAISEGQGAIYEQYF.

J is TRBJ2-7 and V is TRBV19; D is possibly TRBD1 (6 bases). CDR1 and CDR2 from the germline V gene are LNHDA and SQIVND (reference sequence). The V end lost 4 bases, the J end lost 5 bases, and 9 bases lay between the germline ends. The CDR3 spans 12 residues. CDR3 region: CASSTRGHEQYF. In DNA, the CDR3 is TGTGCCAGTAGTACCAGGGGACACGAGCAGTACTTC.

The chain recombines TRBV18 with TRBJ2-5; a weak D match, TRBD2 (6 bases). The CDR3 totals 17 residues. Germline values: CDR1 KGHSH, CDR2 LQKENI. V was shortened by 0 bases and J by 5 bases, with 19 bases between the two germline ends. CDR3 loop: CASSPPIARGSGETQYF. The CDR3 bases are TGTGCCAGCTCACCACCGATAGCGCGGGGATCGGGGGAGACCCAGTACTTC.

The rearrangement joins TRBV19 to TRBJ2-1; 7 nucleotides agree with TRBD1. This CDR3 has 16 amino acids. The V and J ends lost 3 bases and 5 bases, in that order; junction bases with no gene match: 10. The V gene's germline CDR1 is LNHDA and CDR2 SQIVND (reference sequence). The CDR3 is CASSISTGFWNNEQFF. DNA for the CDR3: TGTGCCAGTAGTATTTCGACAGGGTTTTGGAACAATGAGCAGTTCTTC.

This clone has a handful of counts. The chain carries TRBV14 and TRBJ2-2; tentatively, D is TRBD2 (5 bases). Germline CDR1 is SGHDN and CDR2 is FVKESK. This CDR3 is built from 17 residues. V was pared by 0 bases and J by 5 bases, with 16 bases between. DNA for the CDR3: TGTGCCAGCAGCCAAGATTGGCCGGGTCGAGGGACCGGGGAGCTGTTTTTT. As protein: CASSQDWPGRGTGELFF.

The chain joins TRBV3-1 (or the pseudogene TRBV3-2) to TRBJ2-3, with D tentatively TRBD2 (6 bases). The V end was cut by 6 bases, the J end by 6 bases, with 13 bases between. Germline V lookup: CDR1 LGHDT, CDR2 YNNKEL (reference sequence). This CDR3 has 13 amino acids. The DNA of the CDR3 is TGTGCCAGCAGTTCAACTAGCTTGGATACGCAGTATTTT. It specifies CASSSTSLDTQYF.

The rearrangement uses TRBV7-9 and TRBJ2-1, with TRBD2 matching 7 bases. CDR3 length: 16 residues. Germline V lookup: CDR1 SEHNR, CDR2 FQNEAQ (reference sequence). The V and J ends lost 1 base and 9 bases, in that order; junction bases with no gene match: 12. CDR3 residues: CASSLEASGAHSEQFF. CDR3 sequence (DNA): TGTGCCAGCAGCTTAGAGGCTAGCGGAGCGCACAGTGAGCAGTTCTTC.

The V call is TRBV19, the J call TRBJ2-7; 9 nucleotides line up with TRBD1. The ends lost 2 bases at V and 4 bases at J; junction bases unmatched: 6. Germline-derived CDR1 and CDR2 are LNHDA and SQIVND (reference sequence). The CDR3 runs 15 residues. The DNA of the CDR3 is TGTGCCAGTAGTATAATAACAGGGGGCTTGTACGAGCAGTACTTC. Encoded protein: CASSIITGGLYEQYF. The whole variable domain, filled in from reference TRBV19 and TRBJ2-7, reads DGGITQSPKYLFRKEGQNVTLSCEQNLNHDAMYWYRQDPGQGLRLIYYSQIVNDFQKGDIAEGYSVSREKKESFPLTVTSAQKNPTAFYLCASSIITGGLYEQYFGPGTRLTVT.